One sample yielded the 3 T cell receptor beta chains listed below, sequenced in a study of blood T cell repertoires in COVID-19 (dated by TCRdb to 2018 to 2020). Library generation was performed with the immunoSEQ multiplex PCR assay. Sourced from immuneACCESS, this table was stored by TCRdb with only in-frame sequences that have V and J called. A share of the clones is absent; for the studies checked, an unresolved V gene accounts for under half, and the remainder has no known explanation. For this sample the table gives about 200,000 clones, of which about 86% were detected only once. The ten largest make up roughly a tenth of the sample. Sequencing was carried out using peripheral blood. The receptor set was obtained from a woman aged 45-65 years with COVID-19, enrolled during active disease.

V usage is TRBV29-1 and J usage is TRBJ2-3, with D possibly being TRBD1 (6 bases). The CDR3 totals 14 residues. V gave up 4 bases and J gave up 0 bases, with 11 bases separating them. In germline, CDR1 is SQVTM, CDR2 ANQGSEA. The CDR3 loop reads CSVGQGRSTDTQYF. CDR3 DNA sequence: TGCAGCGTTGGGCAGGGGCGAAGCACAGATACGCAGTATTTT.

A single count supports this clone. V and J are TRBV5-5 and TRBJ1-5, with TRBD1 matching 10 bases. With 4 bases clipped from V and 6 bases from J, the junction kept 10 bases outside the gene matches. CDR1 is SGHKS and CDR2 is YYEKEE in the germline V gene (reference sequence). The CDR3 runs to 16 residues. This CDR3 reads CASSLGWDRGAQPQHF. DNA for the CDR3: TGTGCCAGCAGCCTTGGATGGGACAGGGGAGCTCAGCCCCAGCATTTT.

This clone was recorded once. The germline gene is not matched at one end of the junction; a read error may be the cause. The CDR3 here is CASSLEGHQPQHF. The CDR3 coding sequence is TGTGCCAGCAGTTTAGAGGGGCACCAGCCCCAGCATTTT. V usage is TRBV7-2 and J usage is TRBJ1-5; weak D call: TRBD1 (5 bases). Germline-derived CDR1 and CDR2 are SGHTA and FQGNSA. The CDR3 length is 13 residues.